Each of the 14 T cell receptor beta chains below was sequenced from the same sample in a study of cytomegalovirus exposure and HLA in healthy donors. PCR primers comprised 60 Vbeta and 13 Jbeta primers. Here immunoSEQ multiplex PCR was the method, and the copy in TCRdb shows in-frame clones only, minus some. In all, the sample yields around 160,000 clones. Sequencing was performed on PBMCs. The receptors here all came from a woman between 50 and 59 years old in good health and CMV-seronegative.

The chain links TRBV4-3 to TRBJ1-2; tentatively, D is TRBD1 (6 bases). This CDR3 is 16 amino acids long. Per the germline V gene, CDR1 is LGHNA and CDR2 is YSLEER. V dropped 4 bases and J dropped 5 bases, with 20 bases sitting between them. The CDR3 protein is CASSPPPGQPPYGYTF. The CDR3 nucleotides are TGCGCCAGCAGCCCCCCCCCGGGACAACCGCCTTATGGCTACACCTTC.

CDR3 bases: TGTGCCAGCAGATCTGGACAGGGTTCGGACGAGCAGTACTTC. This encodes CASRSGQGSDEQYF. The V call is TRBV28, the J call TRBJ2-7; the match to TRBD1 covers 8 bases. The ends lost 6 bases at V and 5 bases at J; junction bases unmatched: 9. This CDR3 is built from 14 residues. CDR1 and CDR2 (germline): MDHEN, SYDVKM.

This chain connects TRBV7-9 to TRBJ1-1; tentative D call: TRBD1 (6 bases). Germline V lookup: CDR1 SEHNR, CDR2 FQNEAQ (reference sequence). The CDR3 is 13 amino acids. Trimming removed 5 bases at V and 1 base at J, with 8 bases between. CDR3 amino acids: CASSRQENTEAFF. The CDR3 coding sequence is TGTGCCAGCAGCCGACAGGAGAACACTGAAGCTTTCTTT.

This chain links TRBV5-5 with TRBJ2-7, with D uncertain. V shed 0 bases and J shed 2 bases, with 9 bases lying between them. The germline gives CDR1 SGHKS, CDR2 YYEKEE (reference sequence). The CDR3 contains 14 residues. The CDR3: CASSLAWQTYEQYF. The CDR3, as DNA: TGTGCCAGCAGCTTGGCCTGGCAGACCTACGAGCAGTACTTC.

The chain joins TRBV6-1 to TRBJ1-6, with D possibly being TRBD1 (5 bases). Trimming took 10 bases from V and 7 from J, leaving 17 bases between them. Per the germline V gene, CDR1 is MNHNS and CDR2 is SASEGT. The CDR3 extends over 14 amino acids. The CDR3 is CAILAGPRNSPLHF. The DNA of the CDR3 is TGTGCCATTTTGGCAGGGCCTCGGAATTCACCCCTCCACTTT.

The CDR3 DNA reads as TGTGCCTCACGGAGTGGTATCGGGGGTCGTGACACTGAAGCTTTCTTT. Protein product: CASRSGIGGRDTEAFF. The rearrangement uses TRBV10-3 and TRBJ1-1; perhaps TRBD1 as D (5 bases). The CDR3 spans 16 residues. Germline CDR1 ENHRY, CDR2 SYGVKD. Trimming left V 11 bases short and J 3 bases short, with 25 bases between.

V gene TRBV6-6 combines with J gene TRBJ1-3, with D perhaps TRBD1 (6 bases). V was trimmed by 0 bases and J by 2 bases, leaving 11 bases between them. The germline V gene has CDR1 MNHNY and CDR2 SVGAGI (reference sequence). This CDR3 region has 16 residues. The CDR3 reads CASSYSTGSTGNTIYF. The CDR3 DNA is TGTGCCAGCAGTTACTCGACAGGTTCAACTGGAAACACCATATATTTT.

The rearrangement links TRBV2 to TRBJ1-1; 7 nucleotides line up with TRBD1. Germline V gene lookup returns CDR1 SNHLY and CDR2 FYNNEI. The trim removed 3 bases at V and 1 base at J, leaving 5 bases unmatched. The CDR3 is 15 residues long. CDR3 in DNA: TGTGCCAGCAGTGATGTTTCAGGGGGGAACACTGAAGCTTTCTTT. Amino acids: CASSDVSGGNTEAFF.

V and J are TRBV27 and TRBJ2-3, with 7 bases matching TRBD1. J lost 4 bases, V lost 3 bases, and 7 bases had no gene match. This CDR3 is 15 amino acids long. Germline assignment: CDR1 MNHEY and CDR2 SMNVEV (reference sequence). CDR3 protein: CASSFEGAFSDTQYF. The CDR3 DNA sequence: TGTGCCAGCAGTTTTGAGGGGGCTTTCTCAGATACGCAGTATTTT.

The V gene is TRBV28, the J gene TRBJ1-5; D is ambiguous. The V and J ends lost 2 bases and 0 bases respectively, with 11 bases between them. This CDR3 has 16 amino acids. The germline gives CDR1 MDHEN, CDR2 SYDVKM. The CDR3 spells CASSLEKSYSNQPQHF. The CDR3, as DNA: TGTGCCAGCAGTTTAGAGAAGAGCTATAGCAATCAGCCCCAGCATTTT. Based on the CDR3 plus reference TRBV28 and TRBJ1-5, the full variable domain is DVKVTQSSRYLVKRTGEKVFLECVQDMDHENMFWYRQDPGLGLRLIYFSYDVKMKEKGDIPEGYSVSREKKERFSLILESASTNQTSMYLCASSLEKSYSNQPQHFGDGTRLSIL.

The chain combines TRBV28 with TRBJ2-1; perhaps TRBD2 as D (5 bases). Germline CDR1 reads MDHEN; CDR2 reads SYDVKM. The ends were cut back, 2 bases at V and 7 bases at J, with 18 bases in the middle. CDR3 length: 16 amino acids. The CDR3 here is CASSLRGGSESNEQFF. CDR3 sequence (DNA): TGTGCCAGCAGTTTACGGGGTGGCTCGGAGAGTAATGAGCAGTTCTTC.

V is TRBV5-5 and J is TRBJ2-5, with a tentative D call TRBD1 (6 bases). V lost 4 bases and J 2 bases, leaving 12 bases between the germline ends. The CDR3 has 14 residues. Per germline, CDR1 SGHKS and CDR2 YYEKEE (reference sequence). In DNA, the CDR3 is TGTGCCAGCAGCGTCAACAGGGCTCAAGAGACCCAGTACTTC. Amino acid sequence: CASSVNRAQETQYF.

The gene calls are TRBV5-4 and TRBJ2-3; 7 bases agree with TRBD2. V gave up 1 base and J gave up 6 bases; unmatched junction bases: 11. CDR3 size: 16 residues. Germline-derived CDR1 and CDR2 are SGHNT and YYREEE (reference sequence). CDR3 in amino acids: CASSLFATLGGDTQYF. DNA for the CDR3: TGTGCCAGCAGCTTGTTTGCGACTTTGGGGGGGGATACGCAGTATTTT.

This chain links TRBV6-1 with TRBJ2-7; D might be TRBD1 (8 bases). With 6 bases removed from V and 7 bases from J, the gap between germline ends came to 16 bases. This CDR3 contains 13 residues. From germline, CDR1 is MNHNS and CDR2 SASEGT. CDR3 bases: TGTGCCAGCAGCCTGACAGGGGAGGGTGAGCAGTACTTC. Protein product: CASSLTGEGEQYF.